This T cell receptor (beta chain) was observed in a study of T-cell reconstitution after alpha-beta-depleted transplantation in children. The authors prepared the TCRbeta library with unique molecular identifiers. MiXCR was run by TCRdb on the PCR reads, yielding one entry per CDR3 protein. Of about 420,000 distinct CDR3 sequences listed, under 13% are singletons. There are 15 residues in the CDR3. V was clipped by 6 bases and J by 2 bases, with 13 bases between them. The clonotype originates from a human donor who donated a stem cell graft to a child with acute myeloid leukemia. Source: PBMCs from the stem cell graft donor, taken from the stem cell graft. The gene calls are TRBV12-3 or TRBV12-4 and TRBJ2-2, with D tentatively TRBD2 (5 bases). The CDR3 here is CASSYGRGNTGELFF. The CDR3 DNA sequence: TGTGCCAGCAGCTACGGACGGGGAAACACCGGGGAGCTGTTTTTT.